The TCR beta chain under discussion was sequenced for a study of post-analysis software for immune sequencing data. Whole-study context: Some patients lacked subtype; others had relapsing-remitting, secondary progressive or progressive-relapsing disease. Study-level results: Controls significantly exceeded multiple sclerosis patients in normalized Chao1 diversity. Strong co-clustering by F measure linked samples that shared a preparation batch. With TRBV5-6, TRBV5-1 and TRBV20-1 included, about 5 TRBV segments were more frequent in patients than in controls.

Built from TCR beta cDNA, the libraries had unique molecular identifiers in them. T cells numbering roughly 0.95 to 10 million gave rise to a few hundred thousand cDNA molecules. TCRdb processed the PCR reads anew with MiXCR; each CDR3 protein has one entry. The data contain hundreds of thousands of distinct CDR3 sequences, under 70% of them singletons. Turning to this clonotype: The antigen remains unidentified.

Germline V gene data show CDR1 as SNHLY and CDR2 as FYNNEI. The CDR3 consists of 14 residues. V was trimmed by 9 bases and J by 0 bases, leaving 15 bases between them. Source material: blood. The receptor was isolated from a girl between 10 and 17 years old with multiple sclerosis. The rearrangement links TRBV2 to TRBJ2-7, with D possibly TRBD1 on 5 matching bases. CDR3 nucleotide sequence: TGTGCCAGTGGGGCACTACTTAGCTCCTACGAGCAGTACTTC. The encoded protein is CASGALLSSYEQYF.